This TCR beta chain was identified during a study of T-cell reconstitution after alpha-beta-depleted transplantation in children. This sample's TCRbeta library carried unique molecular identifier barcodes. From the PCR reads, TCRdb called clonotypes with MiXCR, one entry per CDR3 protein. There are some 200,000 distinct CDR3 sequences in the sample; approximately 9.9% occur only once, and about 4.8% lies in the top ten. There are 15 residues in the CDR3. V lost 4 bases to trimming and J lost 4 bases, with 17 bases between them. The germline V gene has CDR1 SGHKS and CDR2 YYEKEE (reference sequence). This clonotype was found many times.

Here the sequenced sample was PBMCs from the stem cell graft donor, taken from the stem cell graft. The chain is built from TRBV5-5 and TRBJ1-1; D remains unclear. The origin of this receptor is a human donor who donated a stem cell graft to a child with SCID. CDR3 DNA: TGTGCCAGCAGCGTGGGCCCGGGCCCGAGCACTGAAGCTTTCTTT. This translates into CASSVGPGPSTEAFF.